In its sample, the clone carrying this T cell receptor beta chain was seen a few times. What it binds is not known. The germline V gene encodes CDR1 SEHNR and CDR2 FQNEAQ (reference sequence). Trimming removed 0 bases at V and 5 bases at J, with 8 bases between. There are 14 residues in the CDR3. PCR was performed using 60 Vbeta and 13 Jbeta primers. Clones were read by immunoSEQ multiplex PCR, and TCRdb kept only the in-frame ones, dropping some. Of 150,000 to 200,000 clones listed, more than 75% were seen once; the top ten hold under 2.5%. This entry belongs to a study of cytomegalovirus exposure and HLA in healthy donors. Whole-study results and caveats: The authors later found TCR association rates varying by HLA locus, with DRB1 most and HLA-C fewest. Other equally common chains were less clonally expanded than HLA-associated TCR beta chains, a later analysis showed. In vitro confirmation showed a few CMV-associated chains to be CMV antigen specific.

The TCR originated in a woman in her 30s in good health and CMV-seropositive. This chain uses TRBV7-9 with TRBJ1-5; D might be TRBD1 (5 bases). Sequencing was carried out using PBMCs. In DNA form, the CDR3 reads TGTGCCAGCAGCTTAGCAGGGGTACATCAGCCCCAGCATTTT. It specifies CASSLAGVHQPQHF.